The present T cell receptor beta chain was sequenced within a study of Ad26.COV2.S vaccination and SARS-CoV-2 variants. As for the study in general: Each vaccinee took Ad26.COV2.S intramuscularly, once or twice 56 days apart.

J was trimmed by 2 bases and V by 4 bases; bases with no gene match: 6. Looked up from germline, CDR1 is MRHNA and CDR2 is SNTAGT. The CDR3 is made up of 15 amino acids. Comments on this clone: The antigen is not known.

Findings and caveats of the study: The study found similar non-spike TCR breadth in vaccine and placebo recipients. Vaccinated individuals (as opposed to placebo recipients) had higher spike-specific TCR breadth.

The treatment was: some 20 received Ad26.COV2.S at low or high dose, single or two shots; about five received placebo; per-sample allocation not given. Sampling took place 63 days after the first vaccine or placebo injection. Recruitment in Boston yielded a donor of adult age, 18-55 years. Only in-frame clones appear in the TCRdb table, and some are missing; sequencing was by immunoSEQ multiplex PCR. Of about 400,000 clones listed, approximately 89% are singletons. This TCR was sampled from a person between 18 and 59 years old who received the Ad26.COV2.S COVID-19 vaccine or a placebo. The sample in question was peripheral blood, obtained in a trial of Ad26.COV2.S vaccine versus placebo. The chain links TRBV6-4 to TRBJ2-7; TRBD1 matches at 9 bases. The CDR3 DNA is TGTGCCAGCAGTGCCTCCGGGACAGGGCCCTACGAGCAGTACTTC. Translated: CASSASGTGPYEQYF.